This T cell receptor (beta chain) was documented in a study of cytotoxic CD8 clonotypes in ibrutinib-treated CLL. Regarding this clone: Its target is not known.

Study-wide results and caveats: Baseline clonality, higher than in age-matched healthy donors, tracked circulating CD8+ T-cell counts.

Trimming pared 4 bases from V and 5 bases from J, leaving 17 bases between. CDR1 is SEHNR, CDR2 FQNEAQ, per germline (reference sequence). The CDR3 covers 15 residues. Clones were read by immunoSEQ multiplex PCR, and TCRdb kept only the in-frame ones, dropping some. The sample has approximately 60,000 clones, roughly three fifths seen once; the top ten hold roughly 22%. This TCR derives from a human donor with chronic lymphocytic leukemia. V is TRBV7-9 and J is TRBJ2-5; perhaps D is TRBD1 or TRBD2 (5 bases each). The source was PBMCs, collected after 24 months of ibrutinib treatment. CDR3 protein: CASSYYTTGRETQYF. The CDR3 bases are TGTGCCAGCAGCTACTATACGACGGGGCGTGAGACCCAGTACTTC.